The next 17 T cell receptor beta chains were all read from a single sample in a study of T cell responses to AZD1222 COVID-19 vaccine. The method was immunoSEQ multiplex PCR; TCRdb's version includes in-frame clones alone and lacks a portion of them. The sample has around 130,000 clones; around 94% are singletons. The sample was peripheral blood, taken on day 0 of AZD1222 vaccination. Receptors originate from an adult in good health.

This clone was observed once. The chain couples TRBV5-1 to TRBJ2-1, with 15 nucleotides matching TRBD2. CDR1 and CDR2 (germline): SGHRS, YFSETQ. The V gene end was trimmed by 6 bases and the J gene end by 1 base; junction bases not matched to a gene: 2. The CDR3 runs to 16 residues. CDR3 protein: CASTGTSGRSYNEQFF. The DNA of the CDR3 is TGCGCCAGCACCGGGACTAGCGGGAGGTCCTACAATGAGCAGTTCTTC.

The chain is built from TRBV5-1 and TRBJ2-7, with D unresolved. V was clipped by 0 bases and J by 0 bases, with 10 bases between them. The CDR3 consists of 15 residues. CDR1 and CDR2 from the germline V gene are SGHRS and YFSETQ. The CDR3 is CASSLELLPSYEQYF. CDR3 nucleotides: TGCGCCAGCAGCTTGGAACTACTTCCCTCCTACGAGCAGTACTTC.

The chain couples TRBV9 to TRBJ1-5; D is possibly TRBD1 (5 bases). Trimming removed 5 bases at V and 4 bases at J, with 16 bases between. Germline assignment: CDR1 SGDLS and CDR2 YYNGEE. This CDR3 has 15 residues. CDR3 residues: CASSIGGAANQPQHF. CDR3 in DNA: TGTGCCAGCAGTATTGGAGGGGCAGCTAATCAGCCCCAGCATTTT.

This chain joins TRBV9 and TRBJ2-3; D gene ambiguous. The CDR3 contains 14 residues. CDR1 and CDR2 (germline): SGDLS, YYNGEE. V was pared by 0 bases and J by 5 bases, with 10 bases between. The CDR3 nucleotides are TGTGCCAGCAGCGTAGGAGTGGTGGAAGATACGCAGTATTTT. It translates to CASSVGVVEDTQYF.

The J gene is TRBJ2-4, the V gene TRBV19, with TRBD2 matching over 12 bases. After removal of 1 base from V and 4 bases from J, the junction contained 11 bases not matched to a gene. The CDR3 length is 19 residues. Looked up from germline, CDR1 is LNHDA and CDR2 is SQIVND (reference sequence). CDR3 DNA: TGTGCCAGTAGTATAGGACTAGCGGGAGCCGCCTCATCAAAAAACATTCAGTACTTC. Its protein product is CASSIGLAGAASSKNIQYF.

The V call is TRBV19, the J call TRBJ2-1; TRBD1 is a possible D gene (5 bases). Germline CDR1 reads LNHDA; CDR2 reads SQIVND (reference sequence). The CDR3 contains 16 residues. V was shortened by 1 base and J by 4 bases, with 14 bases between the two germline ends. The CDR3 coding sequence is TGTGCCAGTAGTATAGGCCGACAGAGGTATTACAATGAGCAGTTCTTC. This translates into CASSIGRQRYYNEQFF.

This sequence joins TRBV19 and TRBJ1-5; TRBD1 matches at 11 bases. The CDR3 loop spans 18 amino acids. The V gene end was trimmed by 5 bases and the J gene end by 1 base; junction bases not matched to a gene: 10. CDR1 LNHDA and CDR2 SQIVND come from the germline V gene (reference sequence). In DNA form, the CDR3 reads TGTGCCAGTAGTTTGGGGACAGGGGGACTGGGGAGCAATCAGCCCCAGCATTTT. It translates to CASSLGTGGLGSNQPQHF. The full variable domain, in which reference TRBV19 and TRBJ1-5 provide the parts outside the CDR3, is DGGITQSPKYLFRKEGQNVTLSCEQNLNHDAMYWYRQDPGQGLRLIYYSQIVNDFQKGDIAEGYSVSREKKESFPLTVTSAQKNPTAFYLCASSLGTGGLGSNQPQHFGDGTRLSIL.

This chain uses TRBV11-2 with TRBJ2-6; D may be TRBD1 (6 bases). V was shortened by 4 bases and J by 0 bases, with 16 bases between the two germline ends. The germline V gene has CDR1 SGHAT and CDR2 FQNNGV. This CDR3 comprises 18 residues. The CDR3 is CASSSSPGQPSGANVLTF. CDR3 DNA: TGTGCCAGCAGCTCCAGTCCGGGACAACCCTCTGGGGCCAACGTCCTGACTTTC.

The rearrangement links TRBV2 to TRBJ2-4; 11 bases fit TRBD2. After removal of 5 bases from V and 2 bases from J, the junction contained 11 bases not matched to a gene. Germline V lookup: CDR1 SNHLY, CDR2 FYNNEI. The length of the CDR3 is 18 residues. CDR3 DNA sequence: TGTGCCAGCAGTCCCCGACTTCTAGCGGGAGGCACCAAAAACATTCAGTACTTC. Translated, it gives CASSPRLLAGGTKNIQYF.

This rearrangement joins TRBV19 to TRBJ2-2, with D possibly being TRBD1 (5 bases). Trimming took 5 bases from V and 7 from J, leaving 11 bases between them. Looked up from germline, CDR1 is LNHDA and CDR2 is SQIVND (reference sequence). This CDR3 is 13 amino acids long. CDR3: CASSLGVNGELFF. Written as DNA, the CDR3 is TGTGCCAGTAGTTTAGGGGTTAACGGGGAGCTGTTTTTT.

V usage is TRBV5-6 and J usage is TRBJ2-3; D unclear. The CDR3 covers 12 residues. CDR1 and CDR2 from the germline V gene are SGHDT and YYEEEE. With 2 bases removed from V and 9 bases from J, the gap between germline ends came to 10 bases. The CDR3 nucleotides are TGTGCCAGCAGCTTACGGGTCGGGACGCAGTATTTT. Translating gives CASSLRVGTQYF.

This clone was picked up one time. The chain links TRBV9 to TRBJ2-3, with 7 bases lining up with TRBD2. The CDR3 has 17 residues. Germline V CDR1 and CDR2: SGDLS, YYNGEE. With V trimmed by 0 bases and J by 2 bases, 9 bases remained unmatched. As DNA, the CDR3 is TGTGCCAGCAGCGTAGCGGGGGGTGGCCTATTCACAGATACGCAGTATTTT. Translated: CASSVAGGGLFTDTQYF.

J is TRBJ2-7 and V is TRBV4-1, with no clear D. The CDR3 loop spans 13 amino acids. Germline values: CDR1 MGHRA, CDR2 YSYEKL. V lost 1 base and J 5 bases, leaving 9 bases between the germline ends. CDR3 loop: CASSQVVGHEQYF. CDR3 coding DNA: TGCGCCAGCAGCCAAGTAGTCGGCCACGAGCAGTACTTC.

The chain combines TRBV7-9 with TRBJ1-1; D gene unclear. Trimming left V 4 bases short and J 4 bases short, with 13 bases between. Germline V CDR1 and CDR2: SEHNR, FQNEAQ (reference sequence). The CDR3 has 14 residues. The CDR3: CASSSDRESTEAFF. Written as DNA, the CDR3 is TGTGCCAGCAGCTCCGACCGGGAGAGCACTGAAGCTTTCTTT.

This chain connects TRBV14 to TRBJ2-3; D possibly corresponds to TRBD2 (6 bases). Germline assignment: CDR1 SGHDN and CDR2 FVKESK. Trimming took 0 bases from V and 4 from J, leaving 14 bases between them. The CDR3 consists of 16 residues. The CDR3 DNA reads as TGTGCCAGCAGCCAAGATGCGGGGTTCCCCCCAGATACGCAGTATTTT. It translates to CASSQDAGFPPDTQYF.

The gene calls are TRBV30 and TRBJ1-2, with a tentative D call TRBD1 (6 bases). Germline CDR1 and CDR2: GTSNPN and SVGIG (reference sequence). V dropped 3 bases and J dropped 8 bases, with 13 bases sitting between them. This CDR3 has 12 amino acids. The CDR3 region has the DNA TGTGCCTGGAGCAGGGGCTCTAGGGGCTACACCTTC. It translates to CAWSRGSRGYTF.

The V and J genes are TRBV2 and TRBJ2-5; TRBD1 aligns across 7 bases. Unmatched junction bases numbered 12, after V lost 6 bases and J lost 5 bases. The germline CDR1 and CDR2 sequences are SNHLY and FYNNEI. The CDR3 contains 15 residues. The CDR3 nucleotides read TGTGCCAGCAGAGTTGACAGGGTTGGTACTGAGACCCAGTACTTC. Protein: CASRVDRVGTETQYF.